This TCR beta chain was recovered during a study of human T cells and chemical hapten exposure. Whole-study context: Weekly administration of diphenylcyclopropenone to the scalp of patients continued throughout the approximately 25-week study.

It was the library that attached unique molecular identifiers to individual cDNA molecules. A single record per CDR3 protein comes from TCRdb applying MiXCR to the RACE reads. The sample gives over 100,000 distinct CDR3 sequences, roughly a tenth of which show up once; approximately 3% is in the top ten. This clonotype turned up a few times. Its antigen remains unknown. V was shortened by 7 bases and J by 2 bases, with 13 bases between the two germline ends. Germline V gene sequence: CDR1 SGHAT, CDR2 FQNNGV. CDR3 length equals 14 residues. The study's findings and limits: Versus controls, expanded TCRs had significantly more large CDR3 similarity clusters.

Stated time point: patch test 2, 6 weeks after DPC sensitization. The treatment here: therapeutic diphenylcyclopropenone sensitization with weekly scalp DPC. Unseparated into fractions, whole blood served as the source from which total RNA was extracted. The receptor was isolated from a woman in her 40s with alopecia areata. Some clones in this sample may be carry-over from other donors' samples. The specimen comprised whole blood, sampled in connection with sensitization to the hapten diphenylcyclopropenone (DPC). The J gene is TRBJ2-3, the V gene TRBV11-2, with D possibly being TRBD1 or TRBD2 (6 bases each). CDR3 loop: CASTIGGLTDTQYF. The CDR3, as DNA: TGTGCCAGCACCATAGGGGGACTCACAGATACGCAGTATTTT. Supplemented by reference TRBV11-2 and TRBJ2-3, the full variable domain reads EAGVAQSPRYKIIEKRQSVAFWCNPISGHATLYWYQQILGQGPKLLIQFQNNGVVDDSQLPKDRFSAERLKGVDSTLKIQPAKLEDSAVYLCASTIGGLTDTQYFGPGTRLTVL.